The present T cell receptor beta chain was sequenced within a study of T cells after yellow fever vaccination. Overall study: Each low-cell-number fraction was prepared by means of SMART-Seq v4 Ultra Low Input. Study-wide points: The secondary response showed a weaker magnitude and a faster peak, day 5 versus 15. Most clones from primary vaccination resurfaced after the booster (approximately 97% CD4, 88% CD8).

Using its own MiXCR run on the 5' RACE reads, TCRdb lists one record per CDR3 protein. The repertoire holds roughly 240,000 distinct CDR3 sequences, with 6% to 8% as singletons. The CDR3 covers 13 residues. Germline V gives CDR1 SGHTA, CDR2 FQGNSA. The ends were cut back, 1 base at V and 5 bases at J, with 6 bases in the middle. This clonotype was seen a handful of times. Its antigen is undetermined. The rearrangement joins TRBV7-2 to TRBJ1-5; no reliable D call. The TCR sequence derives from a man aged 25-40 years who received the YFV17D yellow fever vaccine. Sequencing used CD4+ T cells sorted from PBMCs, obtained on the day of the yellow fever booster vaccination. The CDR3: CASSLEKHQPQHF. The CDR3 coding sequence is TGTGCCAGCAGCTTAGAAAAGCATCAGCCCCAGCATTTT.